Shown below are 32 T cell receptor beta chains from a single sample sequenced in a study of blood T cell repertoires in COVID-19. The assay was immunoSEQ multiplex PCR, and TCRdb's table has in-frame clones only and misses some. Among 85,000 to 100,000 clones listed, approximately 80% were seen once. The sample comprised peripheral blood. The source of these receptors is a human donor in a cohort sampled during active COVID-19.

The chain carries TRBV9 and TRBJ1-4, with D maybe TRBD1 (5 bases). Per the germline V gene, CDR1 is SGDLS and CDR2 is YYNGEE. This CDR3 is built from 16 residues. Trimming took 2 bases from V and 8 from J, leaving 19 bases between them. CDR3 bases: TGTGCCAGCAGCGTTGGCCTTTGGGGGAGGGGCGAAAAACTGTTTTTT. This encodes CASSVGLWGRGEKLFF.

The CDR3 loop is CASSLSLAGSGEQYF. DNA for the CDR3: TGTGCCAGCAGTTTGTCGCTAGCGGGATCGGGGGAGCAGTACTTC. The chain uses TRBV28 and TRBJ2-7; 9 nucleotides agree with TRBD2. This CDR3 has 15 residues. The J segment lost 7 bases and the V segment lost 3 bases, leaving 10 bases of the junction unmatched. Germline V lookup: CDR1 MDHEN, CDR2 SYDVKM.

The chain is built from TRBV7-9 and TRBJ2-7; 10 nucleotides match TRBD1. J was trimmed by 5 bases and V by 5 bases; bases with no gene match: 12. CDR3 length: 16 amino acids. Germline CDR1 is SEHNR and CDR2 is FQNEAQ (reference sequence). The CDR3 here is CASSRTGTGVRNEQYF. The CDR3 nucleotides read TGTGCCAGCAGCCGTACCGGGACAGGGGTCAGAAACGAGCAGTACTTC. The whole variable domain, remainder taken from reference TRBV7-9 and TRBJ2-7, is DTGVSQNPRHKITKRGQNVTFRCDPISEHNRLYWYRQTLGQGPEFLTYFQNEAQLEKSRLLSDRFSAERPKGSFSTLEIQRTEQGDSAMYLCASSRTGTGVRNEQYFGPGTRLTVT.

The chain recombines TRBV24-1 with TRBJ2-1; D possibly corresponds to TRBD1 (6 bases). V was cut by 3 bases and J by 8 bases, with 16 bases left in between. Germline lookup yields CDR1 KGHDR and CDR2 SFDVKD. The CDR3 is 15 residues long. The CDR3 sequence is CATSDRSRDIYEQFF. The CDR3 DNA sequence: TGTGCCACCAGTGATCGGTCCCGGGACATATATGAGCAGTTCTTC.

The genes are TRBV19 and TRBJ2-5; no reliable D call. This CDR3 is built from 15 residues. Trimming pared 0 bases from V and 4 bases from J, leaving 12 bases between. Germline-derived CDR1 and CDR2 are LNHDA and SQIVND (reference sequence). CDR3 in amino acids: CASSIEVPFGETQYF. In DNA, the CDR3 is TGTGCCAGTAGTATAGAGGTCCCTTTCGGAGAGACCCAGTACTTC.

The V gene is TRBV14, the J gene TRBJ2-5; 7 bases match TRBD1. This CDR3 is 15 amino acids long. The V and J ends lost 4 bases and 2 bases, in that order; junction bases with no gene match: 7. CDR1 is SGHDN and CDR2 is FVKESK in the germline V gene. CDR3 loop: CASSRRQGGQETQYF. CDR3 DNA: TGTGCCAGCAGCCGGAGACAGGGCGGGCAAGAGACCCAGTACTTC.

The rearrangement links TRBV29-1 to TRBJ2-6, with 7 positions matching TRBD2. Trimming removed 3 bases from V and 1 base from J; junction bases left unmatched: 3. CDR3 length equals 15 residues. Germline values: CDR1 SQVTM, CDR2 ANQGSEA. This CDR3 is CSVDGRESGANVLTF. The DNA for the CDR3 is TGCAGCGTTGATGGGAGGGAGTCTGGGGCCAACGTCCTGACTTTC.

V gene TRBV6-2 or TRBV6-3 combines with J gene TRBJ2-5; weak D call: TRBD2 (5 bases). The CDR3 loop spans 18 amino acids. Between the trimmed V and J ends, which lost 2 bases and 6 bases, there was a span of 25 bases. CDR1 is MNHEY, CDR2 SVGEGT, per germline. The CDR3: CASSYRGGGVEGAKTQYF. The CDR3 DNA follows: TGTGCCAGCAGTTACCGAGGAGGAGGTGTTGAGGGCGCAAAGACCCAGTACTTC.

The chain has TRBV5-1 and TRBJ1-1; 7 nucleotides match TRBD1. Germline V CDR1 and CDR2: SGHRS, YFSETQ. The V segment lost 3 bases and the J segment 1 base; nucleotides outside the gene matches: 3. The CDR3 sequence is 14 residues long. CDR3 DNA sequence: TGCGCCAGCAGCTGGGGACAGTCGAACACTGAAGCTTTCTTT. Its protein is CASSWGQSNTEAFF.

CDR3 DNA sequence: TGTGCCAGCTCAGGGACAGGGGGCGCGGACGAGCAGTACTTC. Encoded protein: CASSGTGGADEQYF. The chain uses TRBV18 and TRBJ2-7; 12 nucleotides match TRBD1. The V gene's germline CDR1 is KGHSH and CDR2 LQKENI. This CDR3 has 14 residues. The V and J ends lost 5 bases and 5 bases, in that order; junction bases with no gene match: 4.

The chain has TRBV28 and TRBJ2-1; D is unresolved. Germline CDR1 MDHEN, CDR2 SYDVKM. Trimming left V 6 bases short and J 7 bases short, with 10 bases between. This CDR3 is built from 12 residues. In nucleotides, the CDR3 is TGTGCCAGCAGGAAGAACTGGAATGAGCAGTTCTTC. It specifies CASRKNWNEQFF.

This clone was detected only a few times. This rearrangement joins TRBV18 to TRBJ1-2; D ambiguous. The length of the CDR3 is 16 residues. CDR1 is KGHSH and CDR2 is LQKENI in the germline V gene. V was trimmed by 3 bases and J by 5 bases, leaving 19 bases between them. The CDR3 nucleotides are TGTGCCAGCTCACCTACTCAGTTGGAGGTTGGATATGGCTACACCTTC. It is translated as CASSPTQLEVGYGYTF.

The V and J genes are TRBV28 and TRBJ2-7, with TRBD1 matching 8 bases. The CDR3 sequence is 14 residues long. J was trimmed by 4 bases and V by 6 bases; bases with no gene match: 8. Germline V lookup: CDR1 MDHEN, CDR2 SYDVKM. The CDR3 nucleotides read TGTGCCAGCAGCCCGGCAGGGGGCGGTTACGAGCAGTACTTC. This translates into CASSPAGGGYEQYF.

This clone has just one count. The chain uses TRBV11-2 and TRBJ2-5; D perhaps matches TRBD1 (6 bases). This CDR3 spans 13 amino acids. Trimming stripped 5 bases from V and 5 bases from J, with 12 bases between. CDR1 and CDR2 (germline): SGHAT, FQNNGV. CDR3 protein: CASSTGMLETQYF. Written as DNA, the CDR3 is TGTGCCAGCAGCACAGGGATGTTGGAGACCCAGTACTTC.

The J gene is TRBJ1-2, the V gene TRBV6-2 or TRBV6-3, with D tentatively TRBD1 (5 bases). Trimming cost V 6 bases and J 5 bases, with 19 bases left between them. The CDR3 consists of 15 residues. Germline V lookup: CDR1 MNHEY, CDR2 SVGEGT. The CDR3 loop reads CASSPDGPGKYGYTF. The DNA of the CDR3 is TGTGCCAGCAGCCCGGACGGCCCAGGGAAATATGGCTACACCTTC.

This rearrangement joins TRBV6-4 to TRBJ2-1, with D possibly TRBD2 on 6 matching bases. Germline values: CDR1 MRHNA, CDR2 SNTAGT. The CDR3 length is 15 residues. V lost 6 bases and J lost 7, with 19 bases in between. CDR3 coding DNA: TGTGCCAGCAGCATGACTAGTACGGGGAAAAATGAGCAGTTCTTC. It encodes CASSMTSTGKNEQFF.

J is TRBJ1-1 and V is TRBV5-1; D may be TRBD1 (6 bases). The CDR3 loop spans 16 amino acids. Germline V gene lookup returns CDR1 SGHRS and CDR2 YFSETQ. Trimming shortened V by 0 bases and J by 0 bases, and 12 bases separated the two germline ends. The CDR3 sequence: CASSLVGRGMNTEAFF. For the CDR3, the DNA is TGCGCCAGCAGCTTGGTGGGCAGGGGAATGAACACTGAAGCTTTCTTT.

The rearrangement uses TRBV7-9 and TRBJ2-1; 9 bases match TRBD2. Per germline, CDR1 SEHNR and CDR2 FQNEAQ (reference sequence). The CDR3 has 15 residues. V trimming: 5 bases; J trimming: 2 bases; junction bases outside the gene matches: 4. The CDR3 region is CASSRAGGPYNEQFF. DNA of the CDR3: TGTGCCAGCAGCCGAGCGGGAGGCCCCTACAATGAGCAGTTCTTC. Full variable domain (missing parts from reference TRBV7-9 and TRBJ2-1): DTGVSQNPRHKITKRGQNVTFRCDPISEHNRLYWYRQTLGQGPEFLTYFQNEAQLEKSRLLSDRFSAERPKGSFSTLEIQRTEQGDSAMYLCASSRAGGPYNEQFFGPGTRLTVL.

The chain combines TRBV27 with TRBJ2-7; 8 nucleotides match TRBD1. This CDR3 is built from 17 residues. The trim removed 7 bases at V and 3 bases at J, leaving 17 bases unmatched. CDR1 and CDR2 (germline): MNHEY, SMNVEV (reference sequence). For the CDR3, the DNA is TGTGCCAGCACGATGCGGACAGGGCGGACTTTCCGCTACGAGCAGTACTTC. Residues: CASTMRTGRTFRYEQYF.

The genes are TRBV3-1 (or the pseudogene TRBV3-2) and TRBJ1-1, with 7 bases identical to TRBD1. Looked up from germline, CDR1 is LGHDT and CDR2 is YNNKEL (reference sequence). With V trimmed by 3 bases and J by 6 bases, 4 bases remained unmatched. The CDR3 runs 13 residues. CDR3: CASSHLGQPEAFF. As DNA, the CDR3 is TGTGCCAGCAGCCACTTGGGACAGCCTGAAGCTTTCTTT.

The gene calls are TRBV10-1 and TRBJ2-2; D uncertain. Germline loops: CDR1 WNHNN, CDR2 SYGVQD (reference sequence). Trimming stripped 4 bases from V and 3 bases from J, with 12 bases between. The CDR3 length is 15 residues. This CDR3 reads CASSVEARYTGELFF. The CDR3 DNA sequence: TGCGCCAGCAGTGTTGAAGCTAGGTACACCGGGGAGCTGTTTTTT.

This sequence joins TRBV5-4 and TRBJ2-5; D is ambiguous. This CDR3 contains 14 residues. Between the trimmed V and J ends, which lost 0 bases and 5 bases, there was a span of 11 bases. Germline loops: CDR1 SGHNT, CDR2 YYREEE (reference sequence). The CDR3 DNA reads as TGTGCCAGCAGCTTGGGGCCGCTGCCCGAGACCCAGTACTTC. Its protein product is CASSLGPLPETQYF.

This chain joins TRBV7-9 and TRBJ2-7; 9 positions match TRBD1. The V and J ends lost 4 bases and 5 bases, in that order; junction bases with no gene match: 9. Germline-derived CDR1 and CDR2 are SEHNR and FQNEAQ (reference sequence). This CDR3 has 15 amino acids. The CDR3 protein is CASSWAGTGSHEQYF. CDR3 nucleotide sequence: TGTGCCAGCAGCTGGGCCGGGACAGGGTCTCACGAGCAGTACTTC.

V gene TRBV9 combines with J gene TRBJ2-1; 10 bases fit TRBD2. Per germline, CDR1 SGDLS and CDR2 YYNGEE. The junction had 3 bases not matched to a gene; V was cut back by 0 bases and J by 3 bases. The CDR3 runs 16 residues. The CDR3 region is CASSVAASGGYNEQFF. CDR3 DNA sequence: TGTGCCAGCAGCGTAGCGGCTAGCGGGGGCTACAATGAGCAGTTCTTC.

This chain joins TRBV6-2 or TRBV6-3 and TRBJ2-7, with D hard to call. This CDR3 region has 13 residues. The germline gives CDR1 MNHEY, CDR2 SVGEGT. V was clipped by 5 bases and J by 0 bases, with 8 bases between them. The chain's CDR3 is CASSEIRSYEQYF. The CDR3 nucleotides read TGTGCCAGCAGTGAGATTCGCTCCTACGAGCAGTACTTC.

The chain links TRBV5-1 to TRBJ2-4; D possibly corresponds to TRBD2 (6 bases). V lost 0 bases, J lost 1 base, and 17 bases lay in between. Germline V gene lookup returns CDR1 SGHRS and CDR2 YFSETQ. This CDR3 is 18 amino acids long. CDR3 in amino acids: CASSLELIGGYAKNIQYF. The DNA for the CDR3 is TGCGCCAGCAGCTTGGAATTGATTGGGGGGTATGCCAAAAACATTCAGTACTTC.

This clone has just one count. The genes are TRBV19 and TRBJ2-1; 10 bases fit TRBD2. This CDR3 has 15 residues. J gave up 4 bases and V 6 bases, and 6 bases lay outside the gene matches. Per the germline V gene, CDR1 is LNHDA and CDR2 is SQIVND (reference sequence). The CDR3 region has the DNA TGTGCCAGTAGCGAGATTAGCGGGAGGTACAATGAGCAGTTCTTC. Translated, it gives CASSEISGRYNEQFF.

The V gene is TRBV5-1, the J gene TRBJ1-2; D might be TRBD1 (6 bases). Germline-derived CDR1 and CDR2 are SGHRS and YFSETQ. The CDR3 is 13 residues long. V lost 3 bases and J lost 3, with 9 bases in between. The CDR3 is CASSYEGDYGYTF. The DNA for the CDR3 is TGCGCCAGCAGCTACGAGGGGGACTATGGCTACACCTTC.

The J gene is TRBJ2-3, the V gene TRBV18; D possibly corresponds to TRBD2 (6 bases). V was shortened by 2 bases and J by 2 bases, with 8 bases between the two germline ends. Germline lookup yields CDR1 KGHSH and CDR2 LQKENI. The CDR3 covers 14 residues. The CDR3 DNA reads as TGTGCCAGCTCACCAACGGGACTCACAGATACGCAGTATTTT. Its protein product is CASSPTGLTDTQYF.

The V call is TRBV6-5, the J call TRBJ1-1, with D hard to call. The CDR3 totals 14 residues. Trimming left V 4 bases short and J 1 base short, with 10 bases between. Germline CDR1 reads MNHEY; CDR2 reads SVGAGI. This CDR3 is CASSWTPANTEAFF. CDR3 coding DNA: TGTGCCAGCAGTTGGACTCCGGCGAACACTGAAGCTTTCTTT.

The chain joins TRBV6-5 to TRBJ1-5; 9 bases fit TRBD1. Germline CDR1 MNHEY, CDR2 SVGAGI. The CDR3 length is 15 residues. The V segment lost 5 bases and the J segment 2 bases; nucleotides outside the gene matches: 4. CDR3 bases: TGTGCCAGCAGTCCGGGACAGGGCGGCAATCAGCCCCAGCATTTT. This codes for CASSPGQGGNQPQHF.

The V gene is TRBV19, the J gene TRBJ2-6; D may be TRBD1 (6 bases). The germline gives CDR1 LNHDA, CDR2 SQIVND (reference sequence). This CDR3 has 14 amino acids. V lost 5 bases, J lost 4 bases, and 9 bases lay in between. The CDR3 DNA sequence: TGTGCCAGTAGTCAGGGGACAGGGGCCAACGTCCTGACTTTC. It is translated as CASSQGTGANVLTF.